The 15 T cell receptor beta chains reported below all come from one sample, sequenced in a study of control samples from healthy donors and cancer patients. TCRdb's copy holds only in-frame clones and misses some; the assay was immunoSEQ multiplex PCR. The sample carries 75,000 to 95,000 clones, 75% to 95% recorded once. The sample consisted of blood. These receptors all stem from a woman aged 18-29 years in good health.

V usage is TRBV9 and J usage is TRBJ2-2; D call uncertain. The CDR3 contains 14 residues. The germline V gene has CDR1 SGDLS and CDR2 YYNGEE. V was clipped by 3 bases and J by 5 bases, with 11 bases between them. The CDR3 loop reads CASSGPGDTGELFF. The CDR3 nucleotides are TGTGCCAGCAGCGGTCCAGGAGATACCGGGGAGCTGTTTTTT.

This chain uses TRBV5-1 with TRBJ1-3; D possibly corresponds to TRBD1 (5 bases). This CDR3 has 16 amino acids. Trimming shortened V by 4 bases and J by 2 bases, and 16 bases separated the two germline ends. CDR1 is SGHRS, CDR2 YFSETQ, per germline. The CDR3 region has the DNA TGCGCCAGCAGCGCCCGGGGGGGAGAGCCTGGAAACACCATATATTTT. Translating gives CASSARGGEPGNTIYF.

This rearrangement joins TRBV5-1 to TRBJ1-2; 7 bases line up with TRBD1. Per germline, CDR1 SGHRS and CDR2 YFSETQ. CDR3 size: 12 residues. V lost 3 bases and J lost 6; bases outside the gene matches: 2. Here the CDR3 reads CASSWDRNGYTF. The CDR3 DNA sequence: TGCGCCAGCAGCTGGGACAGAAATGGCTACACCTTC.

This clone was detected once. The rearrangement uses TRBV4-1 and TRBJ1-5; D might be TRBD1 (6 bases). Looked up from germline, CDR1 is MGHRA and CDR2 is YSYEKL. V dropped 1 base and J dropped 2 bases, with 6 bases sitting between them. The CDR3 covers 14 residues. This CDR3 reads CASSQAGGNQPQHF. As DNA, the CDR3 is TGCGCCAGCAGCCAAGCAGGGGGCAATCAGCCCCAGCATTTT.

The rearrangement links TRBV5-1 to TRBJ2-3, with TRBD2 identical over 9 bases. J gave up 1 base and V 4 bases, and 10 bases lay outside the gene matches. The CDR3 covers 17 residues. Germline CDR1 SGHRS, CDR2 YFSETQ. CDR3 nucleotides: TGCGCCAGCAGCAGCGAGCTAGCGGGGACGGGCACAGATACGCAGTATTTT. It codes for CASSSELAGTGTDTQYF.

V and J are TRBV27 and TRBJ1-5; D remains ambiguous. The V end was cut by 5 bases, the J end by 3 bases, with 14 bases between. Germline V gene sequence: CDR1 MNHEY, CDR2 SMNVEV (reference sequence). CDR3 length equals 15 residues. The CDR3 reads CASSPTRHLNQPQHF. The DNA for the CDR3 is TGTGCCAGCAGTCCCACCCGCCACCTCAATCAGCCCCAGCATTTT.

The chain has TRBV12-5 and TRBJ1-5, with TRBD1 identical over 8 bases. Germline values: CDR1 LGHNT, CDR2 FRNRAP. V lost 3 bases to trimming and J lost 7 bases; unmatched junction nucleotides: 8. The length of the CDR3 is 15 residues. The CDR3 nucleotides are TGTGCTAGTGGTTTCTTGGACAGGGCGGGCCAGCCCCAGCATTTT. It specifies CASGFLDRAGQPQHF.

The genes are TRBV2 and TRBJ1-1; the D is unclear. This CDR3 comprises 13 residues. Trimming left V 4 bases short and J 0 bases short, with 6 bases between. Germline V CDR1 and CDR2: SNHLY, FYNNEI. The CDR3 region is CASSVRMNTEAFF. The CDR3 DNA reads as TGTGCCAGCAGTGTCAGGATGAACACTGAAGCTTTCTTT.

The gene calls are TRBV3-1 (or the pseudogene TRBV3-2) and TRBJ2-7, with D uncertain. Trimming stripped 0 bases from V and 2 bases from J, with 20 bases between. The germline V gene encodes CDR1 LGHDT and CDR2 YNNKEL (reference sequence). This CDR3 comprises 18 residues. In nucleotides, the CDR3 is TGTGCCAGCAGCCAAGATCTGAATAGCCCCGACCCCACCTACGAGCAGTACTTC. This sequence encodes CASSQDLNSPDPTYEQYF.

As to this clone: Different DNA sequences within this sample yield the same CDR3. The chain carries TRBV6-5 and TRBJ1-3; D is ambiguous. The germline gives CDR1 MNHEY, CDR2 SVGAGI. The CDR3 spans 13 residues. Trimming left V 4 bases short and J 0 bases short, with 4 bases between. The CDR3 coding sequence is TGTGCCAGCAGTTTCAGCTCTGGAAACACCATATATTTT. It translates to CASSFSSGNTIYF.

The chain is built from TRBV7-2 and TRBJ2-7, with TRBD2 matching 11 bases. Germline values: CDR1 SGHTA, CDR2 FQGNSA. Unmatched junction bases numbered 9, after V lost 1 base and J lost 10 bases. This CDR3 region has 15 residues. The CDR3 loop is CASSLVLAGAYFQYF. The CDR3 region has the DNA TGTGCCAGCAGCTTAGTACTAGCGGGGGCCTACTTTCAGTACTTC.

In this sample, this clone turned up once. This rearrangement joins TRBV7-9 to TRBJ1-2, with TRBD1 matching over 9 bases. Trimming cost V 5 bases and J 11 bases; bases outside gene matches: 9. The CDR3 contains 13 residues. Looked up from germline, CDR1 is SEHNR and CDR2 is FQNEAQ (reference sequence). This CDR3 is CASSPGQGLDYTF. For the CDR3, the DNA is TGTGCCAGCAGCCCGGGACAGGGTTTAGATTACACCTTC.

The chain is built from TRBV25-1 and TRBJ1-4; 7 bases fit TRBD1. The CDR3 length is 16 residues. After removal of 6 bases from V and 5 bases from J, the junction contained 12 bases not matched to a gene. Germline V CDR1 and CDR2: MGHDK, SYGVNS. This CDR3 reads CASSPLGTAINEKLFF. The CDR3 region has the DNA TGTGCCAGCAGCCCCCTGGGGACAGCGATAAATGAAAAACTGTTTTTT.

This rearrangement joins TRBV10-2 to TRBJ1-2; D remains unclear. CDR3 length equals 14 residues. V lost 3 bases and J lost 5, with 13 bases in between. CDR1 and CDR2 from the germline V gene are WSHSY and SAAADI. In DNA, the CDR3 is TGCGCCAGCAGTGAACCTGGGGTCGGATATGGCTACACCTTC. Translating it yields CASSEPGVGYGYTF.

The V call is TRBV5-6, the J call TRBJ1-2, with a tentative D call TRBD1 (6 bases). The V end lost 4 bases, the J end lost 4 bases, and 17 bases lay between the germline ends. CDR3 length: 15 residues. CDR1 is SGHDT, CDR2 YYEEEE, per germline. CDR3 sequence (DNA): TGTGCCAGCAGCCCCGGGGGGGCCGGGGGCTATGGCTACACCTTC. Translation gives CASSPGGAGGYGYTF.